The rows below give T cell receptor beta chains drawn from one sample of a study of CD8+ T cells in alopecia areata. The method was immunoSEQ multiplex PCR; TCRdb's version includes in-frame clones alone and lacks a portion of them. Found here are roughly 200,000 clones, more than 60% of them singletons; the top ten hold around 1.8%. The sample here was CD4+ T cells sorted from blood, taken at week 0. These receptors were obtained from a human donor with alopecia areata. CDR3s include the opening cysteine and the closing phenylalanine or tryptophan. D genes are given only for firm matches. Rows give clone size only sometimes, using once, few, many, or a class for an expanded clone.

J gene: TRBJ1-1
CDR3 length: 19
clone size: NA
D gene: NA
V gene: TRBV9
CDR3 protein: CASSPYPPGQFDGTTEAFF
CDR3 DNA: TGTGCCAGCAGCCCTTACCCCCCGGGACAATTCGACGGGACCACTGAAGCTTTCTTT

J gene: TRBJ2-7
CDR3 length: 14
clone size: NA
D gene: NA
V gene: TRBV27
CDR3 protein: CASSPDSLTYEQYF
CDR3 DNA: TGTGCCAGCAGTCCGGACTCACTTACCTACGAGCAGTACTTC

J gene: TRBJ2-6
CDR3 length: 14
clone size: NA
D gene: NA
V gene: TRBV7-9
CDR3 protein: CASSTPIGANVLTF
CDR3 DNA: TGTGCCAGCTCCACCCCCATTGGGGCCAACGTCCTGACTTTC

J gene: TRBJ2-7
CDR3 length: 16
clone size: NA
D gene: TRBD2
V gene: TRBV11-2
CDR3 protein: CASSLPLAGDSYEQYF
CDR3 DNA: TGTGCCAGCAGCTTACCACTAGCGGGGGACTCCTACGAGCAGTACTTC

J gene: TRBJ1-2
CDR3 length: 12
clone size: NA
D gene: TRBD1
V gene: TRBV30
CDR3 protein: CAWSDDRGGYTF
CDR3 DNA: TGTGCCTGGAGCGATGACAGGGGTGGCTACACCTTC

J gene: TRBJ1-2
CDR3 length: 13
clone size: NA
D gene: NA
V gene: TRBV9
CDR3 protein: CASSVEEGTGYTF
CDR3 DNA: TGTGCCAGCAGCGTAGAGGAGGGGACTGGCTACACCTTC

J gene: TRBJ1-2
CDR3 length: 13
clone size: NA
D gene: NA
V gene: TRBV29-1
CDR3 protein: CSVDVERADGYTF
CDR3 DNA: TGCAGCGTTGATGTTGAAAGGGCAGATGGCTACACCTTC

J gene: TRBJ2-4
CDR3 length: 12
clone size: NA
D gene: NA
V gene: TRBV2
CDR3 protein: CASSAGPNIQYF
CDR3 DNA: TGTGCCAGCAGTGCGGGGCCAAACATTCAGTACTTC

J gene: TRBJ2-3
CDR3 length: 14
clone size: NA
D gene: NA
V gene: TRBV5-1
CDR3 protein: CASGRGAGTDTQYF
CDR3 DNA: TGCGCCAGCGGACGGGGAGCGGGCACAGATACGCAGTATTTT

J gene: TRBJ1-1
CDR3 length: 13
clone size: few
D gene: NA
V gene: TRBV29-1
CDR3 protein: CSVDYGLNTEAFF
CDR3 DNA: TGCAGCGTTGATTATGGGCTTAACACTGAAGCTTTCTTT

J gene: TRBJ2-5
CDR3 length: 16
clone size: NA
D gene: TRBD1
V gene: TRBV5-6
CDR3 protein: CASSLKDRGRAETQYF
CDR3 DNA: TGTGCCAGCAGCCTGAAAGACAGGGGGCGCGCGGAGACCCAGTACTTC

J gene: TRBJ1-1
CDR3 length: 12
clone size: few
D gene: NA
V gene: TRBV29-1
CDR3 protein: CSVDASHTEAFF
CDR3 DNA: TGCAGCGTTGACGCCAGCCACACTGAAGCTTTCTTT

J gene: TRBJ1-5
CDR3 length: 14
clone size: NA
D gene: TRBD1
V gene: TRBV19
CDR3 protein: CASTEQGSNQPQHF
CDR3 DNA: TGTGCCAGTACCGAACAGGGGTCCAATCAGCCCCAGCATTTT

J gene: TRBJ2-1
CDR3 length: 12
clone size: NA
D gene: NA
V gene: TRBV9
CDR3 protein: CASSVADDEQFF
CDR3 DNA: TGTGCCAGCAGCGTAGCGGATGATGAGCAGTTCTTC

J gene: TRBJ1-1
CDR3 length: 14
clone size: NA
D gene: TRBD1
V gene: TRBV6-5
CDR3 protein: CASSSLGTVTEAFF
CDR3 DNA: TGTGCCAGCAGTTCCCTCGGGACAGTCACTGAAGCTTTCTTT

J gene: TRBJ1-1
CDR3 length: 14
clone size: few
D gene: NA
V gene: TRBV11-2
CDR3 protein: CASSLVLGGTEAFF
CDR3 DNA: TGTGCCAGCAGCTTAGTTCTCGGGGGAACTGAAGCTTTCTTT

J gene: TRBJ2-1
CDR3 length: 17
clone size: NA
D gene: TRBD2
V gene: TRBV4-3
CDR3 protein: CASSQTSGEISYNEQFF
CDR3 DNA: TGCGCCAGCAGCCAAACTAGCGGGGAGATCTCCTACAATGAGCAGTTCTTC

J gene: TRBJ2-6
CDR3 length: 14
clone size: NA
D gene: NA
V gene: TRBV5-1
CDR3 protein: CASSLISGANVLTF
CDR3 DNA: TGCGCCAGCAGCTTGATCTCTGGGGCCAACGTCCTGACTTTC

J gene: TRBJ2-1
CDR3 length: 14
clone size: once
D gene: NA
V gene: TRBV7-3
CDR3 protein: CASSLGLSYNEQFF
CDR3 DNA: TGTGCCAGCAGCTTAGGACTTTCCTACAATGAGCAGTTCTTC

J gene: TRBJ2-1
CDR3 length: 12
clone size: NA
D gene: NA
V gene: TRBV30
CDR3 protein: CAWSHSNNEQFF
CDR3 DNA: TGTGCCTGGAGTCATAGCAACAATGAGCAGTTCTTC

J gene: TRBJ2-5
CDR3 length: 13
clone size: NA
D gene: NA
V gene: TRBV7-6
CDR3 protein: CASSLGPQETQYF
CDR3 DNA: TGTGCCAGCAGCTTAGGGCCCCAAGAGACCCAGTACTTC

J gene: TRBJ1-2
CDR3 length: 11
clone size: NA
D gene: NA
V gene: TRBV29-1
CDR3 protein: CSATQGPGYTF
CDR3 DNA: TGCAGCGCTACTCAGGGGCCTGGCTACACCTTC

J gene: TRBJ2-7
CDR3 length: 14
clone size: NA
D gene: NA
V gene: TRBV5-4
CDR3 protein: CASSYRDKPYEQYF
CDR3 DNA: TGTGCCAGCAGCTACCGGGACAAGCCCTACGAGCAGTACTTC

J gene: TRBJ1-2
CDR3 length: 13
clone size: NA
D gene: NA
V gene: TRBV25-1
CDR3 protein: CASSLGDPYGYTF
CDR3 DNA: TGTGCCAGCAGCTTGGGGGACCCTTATGGCTACACCTTC

J gene: TRBJ1-2
CDR3 length: 12
clone size: NA
D gene: NA
V gene: TRBV29-1
CDR3 protein: CSVGPFNYGYTF
CDR3 DNA: TGCAGCGTTGGGCCGTTTAACTATGGCTACACCTTC

J gene: TRBJ2-1
CDR3 length: 18
clone size: few
D gene: TRBD2
V gene: TRBV4-3
CDR3 protein: CASSQSLSGGPGSNEQFF
CDR3 DNA: TGCGCCAGCAGCCAATCCTTAAGCGGGGGTCCTGGAAGCAATGAGCAGTTCTTC

J gene: TRBJ2-7
CDR3 length: 14
clone size: NA
D gene: NA
V gene: TRBV7-6
CDR3 protein: CASSPWVGAYEQYF
CDR3 DNA: TGTGCCAGCAGCCCCTGGGTAGGGGCCTACGAGCAGTACTTC

J gene: TRBJ1-2
CDR3 length: 14
clone size: NA
D gene: TRBD1
V gene: TRBV18
CDR3 protein: CASSPSTGREGYTF
CDR3 DNA: TGTGCCAGCTCGCCCTCGACAGGGAGAGAGGGCTACACCTTC

J gene: TRBJ2-2
CDR3 length: 16
clone size: NA
D gene: TRBD1
V gene: TRBV18
CDR3 protein: CASSPRTGVNTGELFF
CDR3 DNA: TGTGCCAGCTCACCGCGGACAGGGGTGAACACCGGGGAGCTGTTTTTT

J gene: TRBJ2-7
CDR3 length: 12
clone size: NA
D gene: NA
V gene: TRBV19
CDR3 protein: CASRGRTGEQYF
CDR3 DNA: TGTGCTTCTCGGGGGAGGACCGGGGAGCAGTACTTC

J gene: TRBJ2-1
CDR3 length: 14
clone size: NA
D gene: TRBD2
V gene: TRBV30
CDR3 protein: CAWSIGTSSGEQFF
CDR3 DNA: TGTGCCTGGAGTATCGGGACTAGTTCTGGTGAGCAGTTCTTC

J gene: TRBJ2-3
CDR3 length: 16
clone size: NA
D gene: NA
V gene: TRBV18
CDR3 protein: CASSPQPTMDTDTQYF
CDR3 DNA: TGTGCCAGCTCACCACAGCCCACCATGGACACAGATACGCAGTATTTT

J gene: TRBJ1-5
CDR3 length: 14
clone size: NA
D gene: TRBD1
V gene: TRBV30
CDR3 protein: CAWRGTASNQPQHF
CDR3 DNA: TGTGCCTGGAGAGGGACAGCAAGCAATCAGCCCCAGCATTTT

J gene: TRBJ1-2
CDR3 length: 15
clone size: NA
D gene: NA
V gene: TRBV30
CDR3 protein: CAWSATGLSNYGYTF
CDR3 DNA: TGTGCCTGGAGTGCGACGGGGCTCTCTAACTATGGCTACACCTTC

J gene: TRBJ2-4
CDR3 length: 14
clone size: NA
D gene: NA
V gene: TRBV6-5
CDR3 protein: CASSAGTPGNIQYF
CDR3 DNA: TGTGCCAGCAGCGCGGGGACGCCAGGGAACATTCAGTACTTC

J gene: TRBJ2-7
CDR3 length: 15
clone size: NA
D gene: TRBD1
V gene: TRBV29-1
CDR3 protein: CSVDQAVGTDYEQYF
CDR3 DNA: TGCAGCGTTGATCAGGCCGTAGGGACAGACTACGAGCAGTACTTC

J gene: TRBJ2-3
CDR3 length: 11
clone size: NA
D gene: NA
V gene: TRBV5-6
CDR3 protein: CASSSQDTQYF
CDR3 DNA: TGTGCCAGCAGCTCCCAAGATACGCAGTATTTT

J gene: TRBJ1-1
CDR3 length: 12
clone size: once
D gene: NA
V gene: TRBV29-1
CDR3 protein: CSVELGVPEAFF
CDR3 DNA: TGCAGCGTTGAATTAGGCGTACCTGAAGCTTTCTTT

J gene: TRBJ2-5
CDR3 length: 10
clone size: NA
D gene: NA
V gene: TRBV29-1
CDR3 protein: CSVERGYQYF
CDR3 DNA: TGCAGCGTTGAGAGGGGGTACCAGTACTTC

J gene: TRBJ2-3
CDR3 length: 11
clone size: NA
D gene: NA
V gene: TRBV20-1
CDR3 protein: CSGRGGDTQYF
CDR3 DNA: TGCAGCGGAAGGGGTGGAGATACGCAGTATTTT

J gene: TRBJ1-1
CDR3 length: 13
clone size: NA
D gene: NA
V gene: TRBV29-1
CDR3 protein: CSVGGRMNTEAFF
CDR3 DNA: TGCAGCGTGGGGGGCAGGATGAACACTGAAGCTTTCTTT

J gene: TRBJ2-1
CDR3 length: 13
clone size: NA
D gene: NA
V gene: TRBV14
CDR3 protein: CASRGGALNEQFF
CDR3 DNA: TGTGCCAGCAGAGGGGGGGCACTGAATGAGCAGTTCTTC

J gene: TRBJ2-3
CDR3 length: 16
clone size: NA
D gene: NA
V gene: TRBV6-5
CDR3 protein: CASSYRQFSSTDTQYF
CDR3 DNA: TGTGCCAGCAGTTATCGTCAGTTCAGTAGCACAGATACGCAGTATTTT

J gene: TRBJ2-6
CDR3 length: 18
clone size: NA
D gene: TRBD1
V gene: TRBV23-1
CDR3 protein: CASSQGPGGSAGANVLTF
CDR3 DNA: TGCGCCAGCAGCCAGGGTCCAGGGGGATCCGCTGGGGCCAACGTCCTGACTTTC

J gene: TRBJ1-2
CDR3 length: 12
clone size: NA
D gene: TRBD1
V gene: TRBV29-1
CDR3 protein: CSDTGQGFGYTF
CDR3 DNA: TGCAGCGACACAGGACAGGGGTTCGGCTACACCTTC

J gene: TRBJ1-2
CDR3 length: 12
clone size: NA
D gene: NA
V gene: TRBV30
CDR3 protein: CAWSVGGYGYTF
CDR3 DNA: TGTGCCTGGAGTGTGGGGGGCTATGGCTACACCTTC

J gene: TRBJ2-3
CDR3 length: 15
clone size: NA
D gene: NA
V gene: TRBV2
CDR3 protein: CASSEASVQLDTQYF
CDR3 DNA: TGTGCCAGCAGTGAGGCTAGCGTTCAACTAGATACGCAGTATTTT

J gene: TRBJ2-7
CDR3 length: 16
clone size: NA
D gene: NA
V gene: TRBV4-3
CDR3 protein: CASSPSAGRAAYEQYF
CDR3 DNA: TGCGCCAGCAGCCCCTCGGCGGGGCGGGCGGCCTACGAGCAGTACTTC

J gene: TRBJ2-1
CDR3 length: 12
clone size: NA
D gene: NA
V gene: TRBV14
CDR3 protein: CASSQISHEQFF
CDR3 DNA: TGTGCCAGCAGCCAAATCTCGCATGAGCAGTTCTTC

J gene: TRBJ2-2
CDR3 length: 13
clone size: NA
D gene: NA
V gene: TRBV29-1
CDR3 protein: CSVLGRWTGELFF
CDR3 DNA: TGCAGCGTCCTGGGGCGCTGGACCGGGGAGCTGTTTTTT

J gene: TRBJ1-2
CDR3 length: 12
clone size: few
D gene: NA
V gene: TRBV13
CDR3 protein: CASSTQREGYTF
CDR3 DNA: TGTGCCAGCAGCACTCAAAGGGAAGGCTACACCTTC

J gene: TRBJ1-2
CDR3 length: 15
clone size: once
D gene: TRBD1
V gene: TRBV5-1
CDR3 protein: CASSPRTGANYGYTF
CDR3 DNA: TGCGCCAGCAGCCCTAGGACAGGGGCTAACTATGGCTACACCTTC

J gene: TRBJ2-5
CDR3 length: 14
clone size: NA
D gene: NA
V gene: TRBV6-1
CDR3 protein: CASGKNLYQETQYF
CDR3 DNA: TGTGCCAGCGGCAAGAATCTGTACCAAGAGACCCAGTACTTC

J gene: TRBJ2-7
CDR3 length: 12
clone size: NA
D gene: NA
V gene: TRBV29-1
CDR3 protein: CSVVGGSYEQYF
CDR3 DNA: TGCAGCGTTGTTGGAGGGTCCTACGAGCAGTACTTC

J gene: TRBJ2-1
CDR3 length: 16
clone size: NA
D gene: TRBD2
V gene: TRBV4-3
CDR3 protein: CASSQQGGLAGYEQFF
CDR3 DNA: TGCGCCAGCAGCCAACAAGGAGGTCTAGCGGGGTATGAGCAGTTCTTC